This T cell receptor beta chain appears in the sequencing data of a study of blood T cells in healthy people across ages (dated by TCRdb to between 2014 and 2017). For context, the study as a whole: In model experiments, roughly one uniquely barcoded TCR beta cDNA molecule per two T cells was captured by template switching. The study measured age-related changes in TCR beta repertoire diversity using deep sequencing normalized with unique cDNA molecular identifiers. Four age groups were formed from the donors: young (average 16 years), middle-aged (around 41), aged (roughly 56) and long-lived (less than 85). To avoid experimental bias, donors of different ages were distributed randomly across sequencing lanes. Two additional independent replicas of 1 million unique cDNA reads from the same blood draw were analyzed for two donors (one aged 18 to 30 and one aged 80 or older).

Library preparation was by 5' RACE. Instrument on record: Illumina HiSeq 2500. A second roughly 6 to 12 cycle PCR used a sample-barcoded 5' primer and a J-beta primer mix. A template-switch 5' adaptor carrying 12 random nucleotides introduced a unique molecular identifier onto each TCR beta cDNA molecule. Each sample yielded at least 2.5 million CDR3-containing paired-end reads. All of the RNA was converted into first-strand cDNA using the Mint cDNA synthesis kit, with a TRBC-specific oligonucleotide serving as the primer. All cDNA was treated with uracil-DNA glycosylase and then went through a first 18-cycle PCR with the universal primers M1SS and BC2_uni_R. The study's processing was this. For normalization, 1 million high-quality reads were randomly selected from each sample, with every read carrying a distinct molecular identifier. Reads sharing molecular identifiers were discarded rather than binned into consensus sequences. MiTCR, with a Q25 quality threshold and the strictest error-elimination algorithm, was used for CDR3 identification, clonotype clustering and error correction. A nonparametric unseen species model with Euler transformation was used to estimate lower-bound total TCR beta diversity. TCRdb took the public reads, trimmed them with fastp at Q25, ran MiXCR for clone calling and kept in-frame beta chains. Under each unique CDR3 protein, matching rows form one entry showing the most common genes and DNA. Clone size and V and J calls follow TCRdb, not the original study. A total of some 1.5 million distinct CDR3 sequences appear in this sample, over 25% of them only once. The top ten constitute roughly 8.2% of the sample.

Donors were 40 or so systemically healthy Caucasian individuals from Russia aged roughly 6 to 95 years. Each donor gave 8 to 10 milliliters of peripheral blood, drawn into EDTA-treated Vacutainer tubes. Ficoll-Paque density-gradient centrifugation was used to isolate PBMCs, with at least 7 million per sample. Trizol reagent was used to extract total RNA from PBMCs, with at least 6 micrograms per sample. The percentages of naive CD45RAhigh/CD27high T cells were determined by flow cytometry on a PBMC aliquot from every donor. Notes on this clonotype: Its target antigen remains unknown. The input lacks base qualities; no much larger clone sits a single base away.

CDR1 and CDR2 are drawn from the germline V gene: MDHEN, SYDVKM. Germline trimming amounts to 6 bases on V and 1 base on J, with 5 as the count of junction bases outside the gene matches. Inclusive of the bounding cysteine and phenylalanine, the CDR3 is 16 residues long. Of the read, only the CDR3 DNA is kept; its 48 bases are in frame from base 1. Summary of the overall study and its limitations: Bulk unsorted PBMC profiling prevented conclusive comparison of naive and antigen-experienced compartments. Compared with the aged group, the long-lived group had more naive CD4+ T cells, fewer expanded clones and increased TCR diversity, suggesting age selection. Observed TCR beta diversity correlated strongly with the percentage of naive T cells measured by flow cytometry. Estimates of total diversity from one million sequenced T cells were regarded as lower bounds and underestimates. Because the CMV infection status of the donors was unknown, age-related changes in expanded clonotypes may potentially have been confounded. Observed TCR beta diversity per million T cells fell roughly linearly with age, and a significant reduction was already apparent by age about 43.

The sequencing sample was made of blood. The sequence links TRBV28 to TRBJ1-6; TRBD1 agrees with 8 junctional bases. This TCR was recovered from a woman aged 25 to 45 in good health. CDR3 region: CASRDREVSYNSPLHF. The DNA sequence is as follows: TGTGCCAGCAGGGACAGGGAAGTATCCTATAATTCACCCCTCCACTTT.